The clone carrying this T cell receptor (beta chain) was seen more than once but under ten times. Germline-derived CDR1 and CDR2 are SGHDN and FVKESK. With 8 bases removed from V and 5 bases from J, the gap between germline ends came to 19 bases. The CDR3 is made up of 14 amino acids. This record belongs to a study of T cell repertoires in cytomegalovirus infection. Each CDR3 protein is one row after TCRdb ran MiXCR on the reads. This table holds hundreds of thousands of distinct CDR3 sequences, roughly 26% found once. The specimen sequenced was CD8+ T cells from PBMCs. This chain joins TRBV14 and TRBJ2-7; no reliable D call. This sequence originates from a human donor in good health (CMV status not recorded). Some clones in this sample may be carry-over from other donors' samples. CDR3 nucleotides: TGTGCCAGCCATGCAACCGGGTTAAGACACGAGCAGTACTTC. It encodes CASHATGLRHEQYF. The whole variable domain, filled in from reference TRBV14 and TRBJ2-7, reads EAGVTQFPSHSVIEKGQTVTLRCDPISGHDNLYWYRRVMGKEIKFLLHFVKESKQDESGMPNNRFLAERTGGTYSTLKVQPAELEDSGVYFCASHATGLRHEQYFGPGTRLTVT.